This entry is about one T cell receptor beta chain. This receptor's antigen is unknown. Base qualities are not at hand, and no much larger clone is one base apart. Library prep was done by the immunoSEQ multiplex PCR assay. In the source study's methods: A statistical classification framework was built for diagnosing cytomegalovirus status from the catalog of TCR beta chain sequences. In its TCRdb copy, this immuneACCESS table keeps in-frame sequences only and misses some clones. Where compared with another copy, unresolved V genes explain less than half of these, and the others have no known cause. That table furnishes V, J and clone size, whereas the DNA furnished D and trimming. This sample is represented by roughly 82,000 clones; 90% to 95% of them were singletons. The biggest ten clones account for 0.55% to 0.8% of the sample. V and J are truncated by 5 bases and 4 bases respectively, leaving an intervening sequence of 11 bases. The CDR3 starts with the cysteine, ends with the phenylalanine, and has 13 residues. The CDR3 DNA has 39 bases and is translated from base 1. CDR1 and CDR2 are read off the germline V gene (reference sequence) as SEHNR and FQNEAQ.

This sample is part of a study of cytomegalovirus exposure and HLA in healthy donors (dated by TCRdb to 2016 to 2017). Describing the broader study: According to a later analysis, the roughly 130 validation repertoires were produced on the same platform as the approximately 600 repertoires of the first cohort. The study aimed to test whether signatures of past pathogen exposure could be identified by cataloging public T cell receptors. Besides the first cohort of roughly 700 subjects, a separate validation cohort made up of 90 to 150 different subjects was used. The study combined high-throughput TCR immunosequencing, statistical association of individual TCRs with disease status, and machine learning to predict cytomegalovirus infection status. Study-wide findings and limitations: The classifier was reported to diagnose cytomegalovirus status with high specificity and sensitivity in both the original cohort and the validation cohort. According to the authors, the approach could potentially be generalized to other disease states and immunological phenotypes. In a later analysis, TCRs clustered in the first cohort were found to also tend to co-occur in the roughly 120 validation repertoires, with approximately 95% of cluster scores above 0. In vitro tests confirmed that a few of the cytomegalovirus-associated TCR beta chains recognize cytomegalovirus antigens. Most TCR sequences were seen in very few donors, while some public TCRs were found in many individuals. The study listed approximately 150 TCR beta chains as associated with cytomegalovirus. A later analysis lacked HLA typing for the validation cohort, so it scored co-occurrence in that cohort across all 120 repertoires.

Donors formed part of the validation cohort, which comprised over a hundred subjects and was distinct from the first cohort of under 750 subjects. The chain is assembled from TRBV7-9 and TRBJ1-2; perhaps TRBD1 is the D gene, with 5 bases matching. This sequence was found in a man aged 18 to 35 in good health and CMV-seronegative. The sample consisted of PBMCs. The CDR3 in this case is CASSPQGFYGYTF. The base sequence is TGTGCCAGCAGCCCCCAGGGTTTCTATGGCTACACCTTC.